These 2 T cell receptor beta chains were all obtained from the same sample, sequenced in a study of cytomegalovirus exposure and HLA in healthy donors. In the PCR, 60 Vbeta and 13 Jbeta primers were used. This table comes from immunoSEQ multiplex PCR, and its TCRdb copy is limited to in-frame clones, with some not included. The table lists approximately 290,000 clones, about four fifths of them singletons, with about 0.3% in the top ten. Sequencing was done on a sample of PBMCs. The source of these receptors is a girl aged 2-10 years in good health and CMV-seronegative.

For the CDR3, the DNA is TGTGCCAGCAGGACCGGGACTAGACTTCAAGAGACCCAGTACTTC. Translating gives CASRTGTRLQETQYF. The chain joins TRBV5-5 to TRBJ2-5; TRBD2 aligns across 8 bases. This CDR3 comprises 15 residues. Germline CDR1 SGHKS, CDR2 YYEKEE (reference sequence). Trimming at V came to 5 bases and at J to 2 bases, leaving 8 bases not matched to a gene.

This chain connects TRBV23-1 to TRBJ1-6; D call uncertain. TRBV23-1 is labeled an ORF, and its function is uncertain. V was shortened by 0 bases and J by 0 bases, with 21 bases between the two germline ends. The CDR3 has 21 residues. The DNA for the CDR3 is TGCGCCAGCAGTCAATCAGGCCCCGTGGGAGGGCTGAGCTCCTATAATTCACCCCTCCACTTT. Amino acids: CASSQSGPVGGLSSYNSPLHF.